This T cell receptor (beta chain) stems from a study of type 1 and type 2 diabetes patients. About the research overall: From PBMCs, CD4+ and CD8+ T cells were isolated by magnetic microbeads.

Amplification started from genomic DNA. Multiplex PCR with 30 forward and 13 reverse primers amplified the TCR beta CDR3. TCRdb called the multiplex PCR reads again in MiXCR, with one record for every CDR3 protein. Of some 250,000 distinct CDR3 sequences listed, 40% to 50% are singletons. Peripheral blood, ten milliliters per participant, was collected. A few counts support this clonotype. Germline V gene data show CDR1 as LNHDA and CDR2 as SQIVND (reference sequence). Trimming cost V 3 bases and J 10 bases, with 16 bases left between them. This CDR3 is 15 amino acids long. Sequencing used peripheral blood mononuclear cells (PBMCs). The TCR originated in a young man with type 2 diabetes. This chain uses TRBV19 with TRBJ1-6, with D perhaps matching TRBD1 (5 bases). The DNA for the CDR3 is TGTGCCAGTAGTATTCAAGACGGTTGGGGGTCACCCCTCCACTTT. This translates into CASSIQDGWGSPLHF.